The sequence of this TCR beta chain was determined in a study of identical twins. TCRdb fed the 5' RACE reads into MiXCR, producing one record per CDR3 protein. Here the sample spans a few hundred thousand distinct CDR3 sequences, roughly 13% being singletons. Germline CDR1 reads MNHEY; CDR2 reads SVGAGI. V lost 0 bases and J lost 8, with 11 bases in between. This CDR3 comprises 15 residues. This clonotype came up many times. The antigen is unknown. Study results and caveats: Because invariant MAIT and iNKT cells could be present, zero-insertion analyses could be partly confounded.

This sample also appeared in a second study, on yellow fever vaccine responses in identical twins.

What was sequenced was memory (CD45RO+) T cells sorted from blood. V is TRBV6-5 and J is TRBJ1-6; the D is unclear. The TCR comes from a woman aged 18-29 years in good health. For the CDR3, the DNA is TGTGCCAGCAGTTACTCGACCCCCGATTATTCACCCCTCCACTTT. It translates to CASSYSTPDYSPLHF.